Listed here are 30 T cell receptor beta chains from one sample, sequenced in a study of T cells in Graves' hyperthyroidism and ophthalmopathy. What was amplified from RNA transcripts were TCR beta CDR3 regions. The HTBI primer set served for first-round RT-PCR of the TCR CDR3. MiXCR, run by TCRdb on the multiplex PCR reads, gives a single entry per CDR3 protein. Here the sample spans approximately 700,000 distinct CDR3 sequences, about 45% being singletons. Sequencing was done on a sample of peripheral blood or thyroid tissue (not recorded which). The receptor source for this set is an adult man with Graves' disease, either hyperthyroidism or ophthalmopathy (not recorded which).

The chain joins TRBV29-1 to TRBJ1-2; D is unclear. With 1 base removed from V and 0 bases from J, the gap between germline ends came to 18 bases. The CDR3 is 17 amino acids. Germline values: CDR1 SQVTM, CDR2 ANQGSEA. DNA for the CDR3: TGCAGCGTTGAAGTACGTCTAGCGGGCGGCGCTAACTATGGCTACACCTTC. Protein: CSVEVRLAGGANYGYTF.

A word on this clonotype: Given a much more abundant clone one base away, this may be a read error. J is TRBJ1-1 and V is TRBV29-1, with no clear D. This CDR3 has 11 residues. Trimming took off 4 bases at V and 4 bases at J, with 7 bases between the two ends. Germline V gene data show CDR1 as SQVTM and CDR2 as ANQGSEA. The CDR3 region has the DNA TGCAGCGTTGGGGTGTCCACTGAAGCTTTCTTT. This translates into CSVGVSTEAFF.

CDR3 DNA: TGTGCCATAGCTGGGACCGATAGCAATCAGCCCCAGCATTTT. Translated: CAIAGTDSNQPQHF. The V call is TRBV7-3, the J call TRBJ1-5, with a possible D match to TRBD1 (5 bases). The CDR3 sequence is 14 residues long. Germline lookup yields CDR1 SGHTA and CDR2 FQGTGA. V gave up 10 bases and J gave up 0 bases, with 13 bases separating them.

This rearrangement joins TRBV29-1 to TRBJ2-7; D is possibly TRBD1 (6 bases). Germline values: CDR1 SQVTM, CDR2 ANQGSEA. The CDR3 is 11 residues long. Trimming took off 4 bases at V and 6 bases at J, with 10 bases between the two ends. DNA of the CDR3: TGCAGCGTTGCAGGGGTCGGCGAGCAGTACTTC. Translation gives CSVAGVGEQYF.

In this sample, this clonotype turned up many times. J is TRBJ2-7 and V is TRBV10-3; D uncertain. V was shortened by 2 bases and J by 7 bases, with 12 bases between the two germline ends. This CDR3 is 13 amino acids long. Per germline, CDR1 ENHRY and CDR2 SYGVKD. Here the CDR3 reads CAISEGFMGEQYF. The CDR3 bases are TGTGCCATCAGTGAGGGGTTTATGGGGGAGCAGTACTTC.

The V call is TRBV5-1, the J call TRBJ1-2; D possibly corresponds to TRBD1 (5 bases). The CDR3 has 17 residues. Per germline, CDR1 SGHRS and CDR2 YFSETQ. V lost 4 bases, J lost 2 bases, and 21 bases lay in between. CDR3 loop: CASSPTGRITVNYGYTF. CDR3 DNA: TGCGCCAGCAGCCCAACAGGACGGATAACAGTCAACTATGGCTACACCTTC.

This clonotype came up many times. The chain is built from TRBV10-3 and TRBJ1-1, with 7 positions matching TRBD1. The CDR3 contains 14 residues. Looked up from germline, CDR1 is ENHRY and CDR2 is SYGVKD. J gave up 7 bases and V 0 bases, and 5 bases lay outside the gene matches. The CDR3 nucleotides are TGTGCCATCAGTGAGTCGTATGGGACAGTTGAAGCTTTCTTT. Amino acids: CAISESYGTVEAFF.

CDR3: CASSVDPGEGVEAFF. Written as DNA, the CDR3 is TGTGCCAGCAGCGTTGACCCAGGGGAGGGAGTTGAAGCTTTCTTT. The chain uses TRBV7-9 and TRBJ1-1, with D maybe TRBD1 (6 bases). The length of the CDR3 is 15 residues. The V end lost 5 bases, the J end lost 7 bases, and 20 bases lay between the germline ends. Per germline, CDR1 SEHNR and CDR2 FQNEAQ (reference sequence).

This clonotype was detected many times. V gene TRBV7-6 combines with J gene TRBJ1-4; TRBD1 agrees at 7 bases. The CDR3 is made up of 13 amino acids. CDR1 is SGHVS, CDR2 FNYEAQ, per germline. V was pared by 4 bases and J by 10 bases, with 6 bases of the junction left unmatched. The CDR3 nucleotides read TGTGCCAGCAGCTATCAGGGGGGGGGAAAACTGTTTTTT. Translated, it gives CASSYQGGGKLFF.

The CDR3 region is CASSFGWQGSGNTIYF. CDR3 DNA: TGTGCCAGCAGTTTTGGTTGGCAGGGATCTGGAAACACCATATATTTT. This chain links TRBV12-3 or TRBV12-4 with TRBJ1-3; TRBD1 is a possible D gene (5 bases). The length of the CDR3 is 16 residues. V lost 3 bases and J lost 1, with 13 bases in between.

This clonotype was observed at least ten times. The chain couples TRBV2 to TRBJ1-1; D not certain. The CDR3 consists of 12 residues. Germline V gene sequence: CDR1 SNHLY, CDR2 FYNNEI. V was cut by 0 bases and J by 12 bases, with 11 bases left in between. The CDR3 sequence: CASSEAGGVPFF. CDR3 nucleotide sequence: TGTGCCAGCAGTGAAGCTGGTGGGGTCCCTTTCTTT.

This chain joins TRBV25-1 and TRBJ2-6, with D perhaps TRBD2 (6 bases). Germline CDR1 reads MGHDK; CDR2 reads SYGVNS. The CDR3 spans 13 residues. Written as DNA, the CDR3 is TGTGCGCAGGGCGGGACTGGGGCCAACGTCCTGACTTTC. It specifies CAQGGTGANVLTF.

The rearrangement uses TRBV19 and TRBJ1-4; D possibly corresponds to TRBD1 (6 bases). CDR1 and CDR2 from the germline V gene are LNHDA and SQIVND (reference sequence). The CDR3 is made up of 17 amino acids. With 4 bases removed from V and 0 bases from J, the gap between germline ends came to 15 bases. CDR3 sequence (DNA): TGTGCCAGTAGTAACCCCAAACAGGGCTCAACTAATGAAAAACTGTTTTTT. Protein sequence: CASSNPKQGSTNEKLFF.

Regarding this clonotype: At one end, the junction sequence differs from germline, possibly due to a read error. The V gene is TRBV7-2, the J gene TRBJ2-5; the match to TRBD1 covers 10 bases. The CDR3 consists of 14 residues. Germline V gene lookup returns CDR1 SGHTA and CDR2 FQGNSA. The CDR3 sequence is CASSLTGGNQPQYF. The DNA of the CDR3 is TGCGCCAGCAGCTTGACAGGGGGCAATCAGCCCCAGTACTTC.

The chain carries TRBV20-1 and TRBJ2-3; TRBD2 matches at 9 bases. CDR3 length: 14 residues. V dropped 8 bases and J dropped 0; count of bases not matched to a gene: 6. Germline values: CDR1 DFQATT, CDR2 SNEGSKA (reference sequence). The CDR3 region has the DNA TGCAGTACCTATAGCGGGGGAAGCACAGATACGCAGTATTTT. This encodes CSTYSGGSTDTQYF.

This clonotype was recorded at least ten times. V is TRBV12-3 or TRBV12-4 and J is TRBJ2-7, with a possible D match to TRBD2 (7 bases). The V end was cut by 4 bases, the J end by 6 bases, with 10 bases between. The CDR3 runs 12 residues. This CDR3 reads CASSWGGREQYF. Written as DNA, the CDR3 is TGTGCCAGCAGTTGGGGGGGCCGCGAGCAGTACTTC.

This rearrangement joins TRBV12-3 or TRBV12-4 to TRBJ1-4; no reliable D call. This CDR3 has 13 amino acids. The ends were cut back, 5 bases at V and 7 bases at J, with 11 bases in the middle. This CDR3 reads CASSEDISEKLFF. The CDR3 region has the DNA TGTGCCAGCAGTGAAGACATATCTGAAAAACTGTTTTTT.

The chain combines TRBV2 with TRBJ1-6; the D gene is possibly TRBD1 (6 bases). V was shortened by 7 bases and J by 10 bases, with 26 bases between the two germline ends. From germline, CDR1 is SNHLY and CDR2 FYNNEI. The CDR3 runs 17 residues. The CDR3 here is CASIRSSGGGPLSPLHF. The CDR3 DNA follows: TGTGCCAGCATCCGGAGTAGCGGGGGGGGGCCTTTATCACCCCTCCACTTT. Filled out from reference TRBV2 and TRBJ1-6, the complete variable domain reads EPEVTQTPSHQVTQMGQEVILRCVPISNHLYFYWYRQILGQKVEFLVSFYNNEISEKSEIFDDQFSVERPDGSNFTLKIRSTKLEDSAMYFCASIRSSGGGPLSPLHFGNGTRLTVT.

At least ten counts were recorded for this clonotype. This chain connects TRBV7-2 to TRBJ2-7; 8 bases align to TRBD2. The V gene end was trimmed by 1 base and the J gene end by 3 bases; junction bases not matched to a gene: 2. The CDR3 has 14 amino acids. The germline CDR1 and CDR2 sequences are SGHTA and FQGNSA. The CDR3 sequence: CASSLVSGDYEQYF. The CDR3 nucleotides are TGTGCCAGCAGCTTAGTTAGCGGGGACTACGAGCAGTACTTC.

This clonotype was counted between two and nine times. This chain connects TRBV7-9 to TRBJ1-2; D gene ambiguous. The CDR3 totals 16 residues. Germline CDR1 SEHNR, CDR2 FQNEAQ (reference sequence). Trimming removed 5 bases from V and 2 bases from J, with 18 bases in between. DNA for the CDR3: TGTGCCAGCAGCCAGAGCGCCGGGAAGCTAAACTATGGCTACACCTTC. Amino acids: CASSQSAGKLNYGYTF.

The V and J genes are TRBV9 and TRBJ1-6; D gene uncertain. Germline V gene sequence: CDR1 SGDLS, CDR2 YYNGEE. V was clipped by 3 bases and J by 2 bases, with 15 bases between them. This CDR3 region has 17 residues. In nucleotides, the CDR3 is TGTGCCAGCAGCGAACGCCTCGGAGTAACCTATAATTCACCCCTCCACTTT. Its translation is CASSERLGVTYNSPLHF. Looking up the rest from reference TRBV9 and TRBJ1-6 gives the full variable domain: DSGVTQTPKHLITATGQRVTLRCSPRSGDLSVYWYQQSLDQGLQFLIQYYNGEERAKGNILERFSAQQFPDLHSELNLSSLELGDSALYFCASSERLGVTYNSPLHFGNGTRLTVT.

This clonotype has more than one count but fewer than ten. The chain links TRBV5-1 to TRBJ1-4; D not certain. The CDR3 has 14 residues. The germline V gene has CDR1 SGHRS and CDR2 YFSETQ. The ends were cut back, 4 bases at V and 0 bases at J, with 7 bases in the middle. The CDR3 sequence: CASSKEPTNEKLFF. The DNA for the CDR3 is TGCGCCAGCAGCAAAGAACCAACTAATGAAAAACTGTTTTTT. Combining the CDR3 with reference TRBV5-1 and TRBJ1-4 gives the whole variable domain KAGVTQTPRYLIKTRGQQVTLSCSPISGHRSVSWYQQTPGQGLQFLFEYFSETQRNKGNFPGRFSGRQFSNSRSEMNVSTLELGDSALYLCASSKEPTNEKLFFGSGTQLSVL.

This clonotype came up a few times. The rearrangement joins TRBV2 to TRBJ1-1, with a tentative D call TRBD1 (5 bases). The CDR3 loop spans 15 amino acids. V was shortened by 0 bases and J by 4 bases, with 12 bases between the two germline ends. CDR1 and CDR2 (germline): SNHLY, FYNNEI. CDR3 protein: CASSEAGLQATEAFF. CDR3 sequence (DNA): TGTGCCAGCAGTGAAGCGGGCCTACAGGCCACTGAAGCTTTCTTT.

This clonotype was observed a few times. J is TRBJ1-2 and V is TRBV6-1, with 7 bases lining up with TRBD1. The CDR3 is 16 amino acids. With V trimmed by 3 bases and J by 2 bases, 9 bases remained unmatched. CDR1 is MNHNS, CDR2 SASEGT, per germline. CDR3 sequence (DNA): TGTGCCAGCAGTGACAATTACAGGGGCATGAACTATGGCTACACCTTC. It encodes CASSDNYRGMNYGYTF.

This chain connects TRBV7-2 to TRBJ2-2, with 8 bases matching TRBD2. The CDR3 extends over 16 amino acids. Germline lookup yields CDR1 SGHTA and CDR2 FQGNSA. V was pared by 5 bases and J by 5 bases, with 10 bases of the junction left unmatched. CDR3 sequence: CASSQELADGTGELFF. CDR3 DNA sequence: TGTGCCAGCAGCCAAGAACTAGCGGACGGTACCGGGGAGCTGTTTTTT.

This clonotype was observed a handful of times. CDR3 coding DNA: TGCAGTGCCAGGTCGGAAGGCAGAGGCAATCAGCCCCAGCATTTT. Translated, it gives CSARSEGRGNQPQHF. This chain joins TRBV20-1 and TRBJ1-5, with D unclear. The CDR3 sequence is 15 residues long. Trimming removed 6 bases at V and 2 bases at J, with 17 bases between. Germline values: CDR1 DFQATT, CDR2 SNEGSKA (reference sequence).

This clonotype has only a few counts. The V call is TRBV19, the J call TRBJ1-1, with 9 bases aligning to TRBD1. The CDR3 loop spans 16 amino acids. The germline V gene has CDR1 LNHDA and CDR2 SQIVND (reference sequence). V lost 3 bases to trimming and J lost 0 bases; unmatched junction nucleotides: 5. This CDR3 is CASSISGTGLNTEAFF. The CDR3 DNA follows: TGTGCCAGTAGTATCTCCGGGACAGGGCTGAACACTGAAGCTTTCTTT.

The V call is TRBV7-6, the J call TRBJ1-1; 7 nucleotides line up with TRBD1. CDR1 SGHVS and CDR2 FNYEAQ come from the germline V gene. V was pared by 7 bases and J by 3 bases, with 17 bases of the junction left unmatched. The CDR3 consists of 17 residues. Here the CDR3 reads CASTLGPTQGPYTEAFF. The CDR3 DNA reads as TGTGCCAGCACCCTTGGTCCCACACAGGGGCCCTACACTGAAGCTTTCTTT.

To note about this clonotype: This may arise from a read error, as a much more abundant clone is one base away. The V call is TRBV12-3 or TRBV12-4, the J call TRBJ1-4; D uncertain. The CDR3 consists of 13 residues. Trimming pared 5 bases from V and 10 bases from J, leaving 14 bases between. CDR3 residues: CASSAQRSGKLFF. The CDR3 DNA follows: TGTGCCAGCAGTGCCCAGAGAAGTGGAAAACTGTTTTTT.

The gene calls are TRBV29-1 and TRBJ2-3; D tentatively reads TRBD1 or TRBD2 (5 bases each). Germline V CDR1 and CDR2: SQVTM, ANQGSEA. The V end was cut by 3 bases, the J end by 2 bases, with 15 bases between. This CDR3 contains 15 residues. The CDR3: CSVDGDPAYTDTQYF. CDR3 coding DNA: TGCAGCGTTGACGGGGACCCTGCCTACACAGATACGCAGTATTTT.